This entry features one TCR beta chain sequence. Its target is unknown. These data belong to a study of shared clonotypes between healthy human individuals. Study-wide results and caveats: Among a handful of donors, approximately 5.4% of naive CD4 clonotypes were found in common. Clonotypes shared by all four sorted-subset donors had higher generation probabilities than non-shared clonotypes.

Germline loops: CDR1 LNHDA, CDR2 SQIVND (reference sequence). The CDR3 has 12 amino acids. V lost 9 bases and J lost 4, with 12 bases in between. The donor population consisted of healthy HIV-negative adults with no recent acute infections or vaccinations. Several immunoSEQ 96-well plates shared each subset's DNA, each plate a replicate. Sequencing used immunoSEQ multiplex PCR; TCRdb keeps in-frame clones, though not all of them. This sample has approximately 1.5 million clones; 95% to 99% occur once, and the top ten carry roughly 0.45%. The receptor was isolated from a man aged 30-40 years in good health. The chain links TRBV19 to TRBJ1-2; perhaps TRBD1 as D (6 bases). The specimen was naive CD4+ T cells sorted from blood. Indicated subset: CD45RA+ positively selected. The CDR3 reads CASKGQVYGYTF. The CDR3 bases are TGTGCCAGCAAGGGACAAGTCTATGGCTACACCTTC.